These T cell receptor beta chains were read from a single sample in a study of shared clonotypes between healthy human individuals. Assay: immunoSEQ multiplex PCR; the TCRdb copy retains only in-frame clones and omits some. The table includes some 2,500,000 clones, 80% to 95% detected once. Sequenced: naive CD4+ T cells from PBMCs. These TCRs come from a man between 18 and 29 years old in good health. Some clones in this sample may be carry-over from other donors' samples. The CDR3 runs from the conserved cysteine through the conserved F or W. The order of the fields is CDR3 protein, V gene, J gene.

cdr3_aa: CASSLTGGRQGEQYF
v_call: TRBV7-2
j_call: TRBJ2-7

cdr3_aa: CASSLWANYGYTF
v_call: TRBV28
j_call: TRBJ1-2

cdr3_aa: CAIYQVYEQYF
v_call: TRBV7-3
j_call: TRBJ2-7

cdr3_aa: CASSLDPYNEQFF
v_call: TRBV5-5
j_call: TRBJ2-1

cdr3_aa: CASSPMGGDGTQYF
v_call: TRBV5-5
j_call: TRBJ2-5

cdr3_aa: CASSLVKGAYEQYF
v_call: TRBV5-5
j_call: TRBJ2-7

cdr3_aa: CASSVRWTGGMADTQYF
v_call: TRBV7-2
j_call: TRBJ2-3

cdr3_aa: CASSPKDPSGEYF
v_call: TRBV7-3
j_call: TRBJ2-7

cdr3_aa: CAWSGGWQETQYF
v_call: TRBV30
j_call: TRBJ2-5

cdr3_aa: CASSLGGSNTGELFF
v_call: TRBV7-2
j_call: TRBJ2-2

cdr3_aa: CASRDLSGTSGSSYNEQFF
v_call: TRBV27
j_call: TRBJ2-1

cdr3_aa: CASRKRGVNYGYTF
v_call: TRBV4-1
j_call: TRBJ1-2

cdr3_aa: CASSLADRNNEQFF
v_call: TRBV7-3
j_call: TRBJ2-1

cdr3_aa: CASSPPGLAGYYEQYF
v_call: TRBV28
j_call: TRBJ2-7

cdr3_aa: CAINVEGLLPTGGYTF
v_call: TRBV10-3
j_call: TRBJ1-2

cdr3_aa: CASSPGQGEETQYF
v_call: TRBV21-1
j_call: TRBJ2-5

cdr3_aa: CASSKVGASGGSYEQYF
v_call: TRBV19
j_call: .

cdr3_aa: CASSWGAVTNEKLFF
v_call: TRBV5-1
j_call: TRBJ1-4

cdr3_aa: CASSLAGNTQETQYF
v_call: TRBV7-2
j_call: TRBJ2-5

cdr3_aa: CASSLNLNTEAFF
v_call: TRBV5-1
j_call: TRBJ1-1

cdr3_aa: CASSFVDYEQYF
v_call: TRBV7-9
j_call: TRBJ2-7

cdr3_aa: CASSSLGRGSDEQFF
v_call: TRBV18
j_call: TRBJ2-1

cdr3_aa: CASNPGALYNEQFF
v_call: TRBV28
j_call: TRBJ2-1

cdr3_aa: CASSPYGLSQETQYF
v_call: TRBV27
j_call: TRBJ2-5

cdr3_aa: CACLFHSGSPFEQYF
v_call: TRBV30
j_call: TRBJ2-7

cdr3_aa: CASSVAPGLIDNEQFF
v_call: TRBV9
j_call: TRBJ2-1

cdr3_aa: CASKTGPNTGELFF
v_call: TRBV6-5
j_call: TRBJ2-2

cdr3_aa: CASSHGSGREQETQYF
v_call: TRBV4-2
j_call: TRBJ2-5

cdr3_aa: CASSFGGGQPQHF
v_call: TRBV28
j_call: TRBJ1-5

cdr3_aa: CASTGQGVGSPLHF
v_call: TRBV19
j_call: TRBJ1-6

cdr3_aa: CASWTNYGYTF
v_call: TRBV27
j_call: TRBJ1-2

cdr3_aa: CASSPQRLAGRGEQYF
v_call: TRBV7-8
j_call: TRBJ2-7

cdr3_aa: CASSPPGADEQYF
v_call: TRBV5-1
j_call: TRBJ2-7

cdr3_aa: CASSPVRLAGEGETQYF
v_call: TRBV18
j_call: TRBJ2-5

cdr3_aa: CASSLAGGPGSYEQYF
v_call: TRBV9
j_call: TRBJ2-7

cdr3_aa: CASSLRWQGAGNTEAFF
v_call: TRBV28
j_call: TRBJ1-1

cdr3_aa: CASSKRTVGQGTEAFF
v_call: TRBV6-6
j_call: TRBJ1-1

cdr3_aa: CASSGPSGSNTYEQYF
v_call: TRBV19
j_call: TRBJ2-7

cdr3_aa: CASSFQGSVDEQFF
v_call: TRBV7-9
j_call: TRBJ2-1

cdr3_aa: CASSRDGSYEQYF
v_call: TRBV5-1
j_call: .

cdr3_aa: CASSSGYGRPADTGELFF
v_call: TRBV28
j_call: TRBJ2-2

cdr3_aa: CASSLDREVSNEQFF
v_call: TRBV5-4
j_call: TRBJ2-1

cdr3_aa: CATSVGFRNGYTF
v_call: TRBV2
j_call: TRBJ1-2

cdr3_aa: CASSQEGRGAGNEKLFF
v_call: TRBV7-2
j_call: TRBJ1-4

cdr3_aa: CASSYVGGPGAFF
v_call: TRBV5-6
j_call: TRBJ1-1

cdr3_aa: CASSLQSLGYEQYF
v_call: TRBV5-1
j_call: TRBJ2-7

cdr3_aa: CAISESRGRTSTDTQYF
v_call: TRBV10-3
j_call: TRBJ2-3

cdr3_aa: CASSSLAGSYNEQFF
v_call: TRBV5-1
j_call: TRBJ2-1

cdr3_aa: CASSLRQGYTEAFF
v_call: TRBV5-5
j_call: TRBJ1-1

cdr3_aa: CASSPWASLNTEAFF
v_call: TRBV7-9
j_call: TRBJ1-1

cdr3_aa: CASSQTGTAFYEQYF
v_call: TRBV5-1
j_call: TRBJ2-7

cdr3_aa: CASRRTDTQYF
v_call: TRBV19
j_call: TRBJ2-3